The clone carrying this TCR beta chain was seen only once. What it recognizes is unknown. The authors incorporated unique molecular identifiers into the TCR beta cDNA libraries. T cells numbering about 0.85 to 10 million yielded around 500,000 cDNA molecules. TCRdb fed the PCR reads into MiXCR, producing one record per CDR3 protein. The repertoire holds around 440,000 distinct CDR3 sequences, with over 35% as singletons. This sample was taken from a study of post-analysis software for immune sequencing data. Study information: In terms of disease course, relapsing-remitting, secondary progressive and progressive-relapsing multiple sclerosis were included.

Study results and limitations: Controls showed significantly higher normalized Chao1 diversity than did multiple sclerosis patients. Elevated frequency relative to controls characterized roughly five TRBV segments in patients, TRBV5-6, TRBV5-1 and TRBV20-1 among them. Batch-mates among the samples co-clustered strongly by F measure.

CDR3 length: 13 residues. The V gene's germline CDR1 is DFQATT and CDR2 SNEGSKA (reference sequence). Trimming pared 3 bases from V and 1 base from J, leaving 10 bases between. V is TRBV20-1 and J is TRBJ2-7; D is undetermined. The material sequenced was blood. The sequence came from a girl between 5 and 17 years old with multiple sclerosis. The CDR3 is CSASLRLSYEQYF. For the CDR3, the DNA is TGCAGTGCTAGCCTGCGGCTTTCCTACGAGCAGTACTTC.